This TCR beta chain was documented in a study of T cell repertoires in cytomegalovirus infection. For the study at large: Indicated by public TCR beta signatures were CMV infection and matching HLA type.

Per germline, CDR1 SQVTM and CDR2 ANQGSEA. Trimming shortened V by 4 bases and J by 5 bases, and 6 bases separated the two germline ends. This CDR3 comprises 11 residues. TCRdb fed the reads into MiXCR, producing one record per CDR3 protein. The sample shows hundreds of thousands of distinct CDR3 sequences, 35% of them seen only once. A remark on this clonotype: Antigen unknown.

Findings and limits, study-wide: In two of eight donors, the top clonotype was HLA-C-restricted CMV-specific.

The TCR sequence derives from a human donor in good health (CMV status not recorded). Some clones in this sample may be carry-over from other donors' samples. The sequenced sample was PBMCs. The J gene is TRBJ2-1, the V gene TRBV29-1; D not certain. CDR3 nucleotide sequence: TGCAGCGTTGTGAGAGACAATGAGCAGTTCTTC. This gives the protein CSVVRDNEQFF.